Reported below is one TCR beta chain. This specimen comes from a study of monozygotic twins with inflammatory bowel disease. This CDR3 has 16 amino acids. The germline CDR1 and CDR2 sequences are SNHLY and FYNNEI. Template switching appended UMIs that held a 6-nucleotide sample barcode. With the 5' RACE reads reprocessed, TCRdb shows one record per CDR3 protein and no DNA. The specimen's table records 400,000 to 500,000 distinct CDR3 sequences. The source of this sequence is a human donor with ulcerative colitis or Crohn's disease, or a healthy co-twin of an affected twin (not recorded which). This sequence joins TRBV2 and TRBJ2-1; TCRdb returns TRBD2, unconfirmable since there is no DNA. The specimen sequenced was blood. CDR3 residues: CASSEALWDLDNEQFF. The complete variable domain, with remaining parts taken from reference TRBV2 and TRBJ2-1, reads EPEVTQTPSHQVTQMGQEVILRCVPISNHLYFYWYRQILGQKVEFLVSFYNNEISEKSEIFDDQFSVERPDGSNFTLKIRSTKLEDSAMYFCASSEALWDLDNEQFFGPGTRLTVL.